Listed below are T cell receptor beta chains from one sample, sequenced in a study of STAT3 mutations in large granular lymphocyte leukemia. Profiled with immunoSEQ multiplex PCR; TCRdb holds only in-frame clones, not every one. The sample has several thousand clones; 57% are singletons. Sequenced material: peripheral blood mononuclear cells. Receptors were obtained from a boy younger than 18 with T-cell large granular lymphocyte leukemia. Some clones in this sample may be carry-over from other donors' samples. Each CDR3 is given with its conserved first and last residue. Each record gives: CDR3 DNA, CDR3 protein, V gene, clone size, J gene, D gene. D genes are given only for firm matches. Expanded clones get a size class; other rows say once, few or many, or leave the size out.

cdr3_nt: TGTGCCAGCAGCTTAGACTATGCCACTAAAAACATTCAGTACTTC; cdr3_aa: CASSLDYATKNIQYF; v_call: TRBV7-2; clone_size: NA; j_call: TRBJ2-4; d_call: NA
cdr3_nt: TGTGCCAGCGACAGGGGCCTCTATGGCTACACCTTC; cdr3_aa: CASDRGLYGYTF; v_call: TRBV6-1; clone_size: NA; j_call: TRBJ1-2; d_call: TRBD1
cdr3_nt: TGTGCCAGCAGTGAAATAGCGGGGGGCGGGGAGACCCAGTACTTC; cdr3_aa: CASSEIAGGGETQYF; v_call: TRBV6-1; clone_size: few; j_call: TRBJ2-5; d_call: TRBD2
cdr3_nt: TGCGCCAGCAGCCAAGAGACTAGGGTTGCAAATACGCAGTATTTT; cdr3_aa: CASSQETRVANTQYF; v_call: TRBV4-1; clone_size: NA; j_call: TRBJ2-3; d_call: NA
cdr3_nt: TGTGCCAGCAGTGAAGCACAGGGGGATTGGAACATTCAGTACTTC; cdr3_aa: CASSEAQGDWNIQYF; v_call: TRBV6-1; clone_size: NA; j_call: TRBJ2-4; d_call: TRBD1
cdr3_nt: TGCAGCGTTGAAATGGGGCTAGCGGTATACAATGAGCAGTTCTTC; cdr3_aa: CSVEMGLAVYNEQFF; v_call: TRBV29-1; clone_size: NA; j_call: TRBJ2-1; d_call: TRBD2
cdr3_nt: TGTGCCAGCTCACGGGACAGGGCCTACGAGCAGTACTTC; cdr3_aa: CASSRDRAYEQYF; v_call: TRBV18; clone_size: few; j_call: TRBJ2-7; d_call: TRBD1
cdr3_nt: TGTGCCAGCAGCAAGTTGACTAGTCAACACAATGAGCAGTTCTTC; cdr3_aa: CASSKLTSQHNEQFF; v_call: TRBV7-9; clone_size: NA; j_call: TRBJ2-1; d_call: NA
cdr3_nt: TGCGCCAGCAGCTGGGACAGGAACACTGAAGCTTTCTTT; cdr3_aa: CASSWDRNTEAFF; v_call: TRBV5-1; clone_size: NA; j_call: TRBJ1-1; d_call: TRBD1
cdr3_nt: TGCGCCAGCAGCAGCGGGGGCACAGATACGCAGTATTTT; cdr3_aa: CASSSGGTDTQYF; v_call: TRBV5-1; clone_size: NA; j_call: TRBJ2-3; d_call: TRBD2
cdr3_nt: TGTGCCAGCAGCCTCGGACAACGCCAAGAGACCCAGTACTTC; cdr3_aa: CASSLGQRQETQYF; v_call: TRBV5-4; clone_size: NA; j_call: TRBJ2-5; d_call: NA
cdr3_nt: TGCGCCAGCAGCTTGGCCGGGACTAGCGGCTACGAGCAGTACTTC; cdr3_aa: CASSLAGTSGYEQYF; v_call: TRBV5-1; clone_size: NA; j_call: TRBJ2-7; d_call: TRBD2